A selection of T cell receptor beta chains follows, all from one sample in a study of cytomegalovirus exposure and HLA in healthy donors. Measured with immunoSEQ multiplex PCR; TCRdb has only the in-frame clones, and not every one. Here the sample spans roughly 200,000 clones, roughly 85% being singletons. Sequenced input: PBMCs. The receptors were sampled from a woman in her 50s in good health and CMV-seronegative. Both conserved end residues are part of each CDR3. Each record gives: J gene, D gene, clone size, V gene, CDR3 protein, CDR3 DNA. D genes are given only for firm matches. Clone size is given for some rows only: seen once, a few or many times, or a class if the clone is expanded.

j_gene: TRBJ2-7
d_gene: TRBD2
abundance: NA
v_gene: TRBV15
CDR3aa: CATSRDRGGAVSYEQYF
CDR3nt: TGTGCCACCAGCAGAGATCGGGGGGGCGCGGTCTCCTACGAGCAGTACTTC

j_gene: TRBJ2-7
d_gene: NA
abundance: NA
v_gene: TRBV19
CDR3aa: CASSIPGDKGSYEQYF
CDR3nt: TGTGCCAGTAGTATCCCCGGGGACAAAGGCTCCTACGAGCAGTACTTC

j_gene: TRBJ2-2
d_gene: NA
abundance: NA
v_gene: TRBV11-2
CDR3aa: CASTKLRVGTGELFF
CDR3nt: TGTGCCAGCACCAAACTACGGGTCGGCACCGGGGAGCTGTTTTTT

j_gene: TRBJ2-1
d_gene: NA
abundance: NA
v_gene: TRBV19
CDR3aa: CASQDLREGNEQFF
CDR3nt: TGTGCCAGCCAAGATTTGAGGGAAGGCAATGAGCAGTTCTTC

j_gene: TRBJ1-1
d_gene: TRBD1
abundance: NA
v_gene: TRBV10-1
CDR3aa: CASSEGLGQLIF
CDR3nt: TGCGCCAGCAGTGAGGGCTTGGGACAGCTAATCTTT

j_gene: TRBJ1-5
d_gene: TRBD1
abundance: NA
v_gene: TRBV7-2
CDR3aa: CASSPGTGDNQPQHF
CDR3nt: TGTGCCAGCAGCCCCGGGACAGGCGACAATCAGCCCCAGCATTTT

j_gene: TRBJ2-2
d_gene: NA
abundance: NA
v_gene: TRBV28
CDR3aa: CASIEGVTGELFF
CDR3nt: TGTGCCAGCATCGAGGGAGTAACCGGGGAGCTGTTTTTT

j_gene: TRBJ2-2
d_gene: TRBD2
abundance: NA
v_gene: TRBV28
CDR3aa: CASSGTPGLAGARTGELFF
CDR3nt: TGTGCCAGCAGTGGTACTCCGGGACTAGCGGGAGCTCGAACCGGGGAGCTGTTTTTT

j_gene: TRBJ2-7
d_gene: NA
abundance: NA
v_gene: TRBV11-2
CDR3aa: CASSVRRTLSSYEQYF
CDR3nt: TGTGCCAGCAGCGTCCGTAGGACTCTCAGCTCCTACGAGCAGTACTTC

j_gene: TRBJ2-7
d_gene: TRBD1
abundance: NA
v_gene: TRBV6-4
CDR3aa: CASSPSGQGSEQYF
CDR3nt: TGTGCCAGCAGTCCCTCGGGACAGGGGTCCGAGCAGTACTTC

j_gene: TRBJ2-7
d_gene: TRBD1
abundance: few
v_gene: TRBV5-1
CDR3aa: CASSPLPTGSGHEQYF
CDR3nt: TGCGCCAGCAGCCCCCTACCGACAGGGTCGGGGCACGAGCAGTACTTC

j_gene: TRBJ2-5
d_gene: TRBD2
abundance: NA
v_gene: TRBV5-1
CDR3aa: CASRAPGLAGQETQYF
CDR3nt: TGCGCCAGCAGGGCGCCGGGTCTAGCGGGACAAGAGACCCAGTACTTC

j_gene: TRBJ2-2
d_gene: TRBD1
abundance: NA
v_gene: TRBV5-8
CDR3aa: CASSRRGTGITGELFF
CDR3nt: TGTGCCAGCAGCCGACGAGGGACAGGGATTACCGGGGAGCTGTTTTTT

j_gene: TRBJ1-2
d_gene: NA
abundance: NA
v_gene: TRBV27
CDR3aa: CASSPTGPSFYGYTF
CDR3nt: TGTGCCAGCAGTCCGACAGGTCCATCGTTCTATGGCTACACCTTC

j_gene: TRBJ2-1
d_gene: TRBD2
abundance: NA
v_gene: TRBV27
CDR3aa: CASRPLAGTYNEQFF
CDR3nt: TGTGCCAGCAGGCCACTAGCGGGAACGTACAATGAGCAGTTCTTC

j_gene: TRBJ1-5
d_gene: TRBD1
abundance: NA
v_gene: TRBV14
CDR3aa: CASSQEGRGRRSNQPQHF
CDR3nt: TGTGCCAGCAGCCAAGAAGGTAGGGGGCGAAGGAGCAATCAGCCCCAGCATTTT

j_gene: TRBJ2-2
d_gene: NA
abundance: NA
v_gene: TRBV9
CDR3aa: CASSPGPWGSTGELFF
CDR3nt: TGTGCCAGCAGCCCAGGGCCCTGGGGTTCCACCGGGGAGCTGTTTTTT

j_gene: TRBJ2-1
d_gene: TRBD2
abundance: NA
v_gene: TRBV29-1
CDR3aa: CSVGRAGGDNEQFF
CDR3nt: TGCAGCGTTGGGAGGGCGGGAGGGGACAATGAGCAGTTCTTC

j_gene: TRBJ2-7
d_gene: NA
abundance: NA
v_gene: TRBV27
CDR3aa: CASSLLPAGDIRYEQYF
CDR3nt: TGTGCCAGCAGTTTACTTCCTGCAGGGGACATCCGCTACGAGCAGTACTTC

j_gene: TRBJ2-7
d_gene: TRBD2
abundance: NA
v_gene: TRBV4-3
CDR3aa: CASSQGGNSGMYEQYF
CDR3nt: TGCGCCAGCAGCCAAGGTGGAAATAGCGGGATGTACGAGCAGTACTTC

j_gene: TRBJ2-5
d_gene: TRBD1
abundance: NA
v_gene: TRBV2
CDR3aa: CASVRDRGQKTQYF
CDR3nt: TGTGCCAGCGTCCGGGACAGGGGGCAAAAGACCCAGTACTTC

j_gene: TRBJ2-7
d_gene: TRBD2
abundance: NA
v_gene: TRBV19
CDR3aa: CASSLGTSGSGYEQYF
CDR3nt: TGTGCCAGTAGTTTAGGGACTAGCGGGAGCGGCTACGAGCAGTACTTC

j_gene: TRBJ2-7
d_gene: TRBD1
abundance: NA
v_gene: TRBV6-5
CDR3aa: CASSYSNRGSYEQYF
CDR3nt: TGTGCCAGCAGTTACTCGAACAGGGGATCCTACGAGCAGTACTTC

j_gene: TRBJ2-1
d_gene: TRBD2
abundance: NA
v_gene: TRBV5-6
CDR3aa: CASSDSGTSVVQFF
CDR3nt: TGTGCCAGCAGCGACTCCGGGACTAGCGTAGTTCAGTTCTTC

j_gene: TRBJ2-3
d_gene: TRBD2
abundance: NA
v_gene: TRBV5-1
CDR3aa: CASSSPENSGAITDTQYF
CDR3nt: TGCGCCAGCAGCTCCCCGGAGAATAGCGGGGCAATTACAGATACGCAGTATTTT

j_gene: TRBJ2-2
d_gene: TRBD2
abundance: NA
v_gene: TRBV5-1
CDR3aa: CASSPGTRGSGELFF
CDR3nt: TGCGCCAGCAGCCCCGGGACTAGAGGTTCCGGGGAGCTGTTTTTT

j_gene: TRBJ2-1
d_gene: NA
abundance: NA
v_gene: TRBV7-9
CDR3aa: CASSPVATGRDNEQFF
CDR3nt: TGTGCCAGCAGCCCAGTAGCTACTGGAAGAGACAATGAGCAGTTCTTC